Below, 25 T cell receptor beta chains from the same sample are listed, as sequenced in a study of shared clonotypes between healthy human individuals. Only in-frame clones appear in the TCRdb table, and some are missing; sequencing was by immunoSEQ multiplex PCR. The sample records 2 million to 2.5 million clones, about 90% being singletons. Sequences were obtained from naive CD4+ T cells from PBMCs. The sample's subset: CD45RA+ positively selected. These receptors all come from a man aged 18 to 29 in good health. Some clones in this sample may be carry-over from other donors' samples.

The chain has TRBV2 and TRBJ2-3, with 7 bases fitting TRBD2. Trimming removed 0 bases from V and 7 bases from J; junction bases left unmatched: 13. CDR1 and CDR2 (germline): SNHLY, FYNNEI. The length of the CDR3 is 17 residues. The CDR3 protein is CASSEALPGRGGNTQYF. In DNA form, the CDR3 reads TGTGCCAGCAGTGAAGCGCTTCCGGGGCGGGGAGGGAATACGCAGTATTTT.

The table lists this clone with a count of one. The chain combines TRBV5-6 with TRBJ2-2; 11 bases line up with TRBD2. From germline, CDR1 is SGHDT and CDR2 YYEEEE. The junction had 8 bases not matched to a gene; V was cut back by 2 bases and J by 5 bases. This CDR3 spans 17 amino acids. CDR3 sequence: CASSLPKTSGSTGELFF. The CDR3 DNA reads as TGTGCCAGCAGCTTACCCAAAACTAGCGGGAGTACCGGGGAGCTGTTTTTT.

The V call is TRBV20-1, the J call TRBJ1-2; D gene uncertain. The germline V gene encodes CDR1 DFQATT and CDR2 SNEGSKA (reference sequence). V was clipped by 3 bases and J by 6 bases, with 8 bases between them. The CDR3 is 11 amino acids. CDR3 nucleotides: TGCAGTGCTAGGGACTGGGATGGCTACACCTTC. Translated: CSARDWDGYTF.

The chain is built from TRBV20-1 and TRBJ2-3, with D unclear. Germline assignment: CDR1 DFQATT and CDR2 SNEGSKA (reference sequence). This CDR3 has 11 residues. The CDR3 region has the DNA TGCAGCCCAACCACGGGAGATACGCAGTATTTT. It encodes CSPTTGDTQYF.

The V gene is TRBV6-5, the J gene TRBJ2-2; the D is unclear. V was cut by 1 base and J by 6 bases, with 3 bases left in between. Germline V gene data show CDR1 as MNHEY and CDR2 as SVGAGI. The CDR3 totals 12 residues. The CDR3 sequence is CASSYWAGELFF. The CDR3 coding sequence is TGTGCCAGCAGTTACTGGGCCGGGGAGCTGTTTTTT.

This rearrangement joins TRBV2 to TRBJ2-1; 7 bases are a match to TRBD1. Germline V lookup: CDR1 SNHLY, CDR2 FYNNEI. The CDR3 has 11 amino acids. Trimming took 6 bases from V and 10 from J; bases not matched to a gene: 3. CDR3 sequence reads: CASRLGGEQFF. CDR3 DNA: TGTGCCAGCAGGCTAGGGGGCGAGCAGTTCTTC.

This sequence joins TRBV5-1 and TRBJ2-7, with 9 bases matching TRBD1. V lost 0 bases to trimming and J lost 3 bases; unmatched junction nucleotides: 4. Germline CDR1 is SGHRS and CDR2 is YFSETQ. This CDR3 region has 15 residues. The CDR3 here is CASSLATGQGYEQYF. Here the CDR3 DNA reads TGCGCCAGCAGCTTGGCGACGGGACAGGGCTACGAGCAGTACTTC.

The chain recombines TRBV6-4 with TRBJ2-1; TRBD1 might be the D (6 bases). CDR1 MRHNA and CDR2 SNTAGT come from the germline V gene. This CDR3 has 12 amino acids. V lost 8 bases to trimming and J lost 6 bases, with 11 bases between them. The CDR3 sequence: CASLETGNEQFF. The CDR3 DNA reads TGTGCCAGCCTTGAGACAGGCAATGAGCAGTTCTTC.

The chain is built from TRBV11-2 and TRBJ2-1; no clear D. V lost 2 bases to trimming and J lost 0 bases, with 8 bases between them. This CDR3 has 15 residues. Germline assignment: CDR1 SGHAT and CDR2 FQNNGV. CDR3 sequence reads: CASSLMPSSYNEQFF. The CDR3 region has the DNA TGTGCCAGCAGCTTAATGCCGAGCTCCTACAATGAGCAGTTCTTC.

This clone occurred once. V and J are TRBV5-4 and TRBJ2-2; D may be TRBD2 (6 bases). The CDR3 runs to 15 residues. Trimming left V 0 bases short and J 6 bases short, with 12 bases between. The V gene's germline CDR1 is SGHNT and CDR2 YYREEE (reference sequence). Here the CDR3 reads CASSLVRDSAGELFF. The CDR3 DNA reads TGTGCCAGCAGCTTGGTACGGGACTCCGCCGGGGAGCTGTTTTTT.

The CDR3 protein is CAISDPYGYTF. The CDR3 nucleotides read TGTGCCATCAGTGACCCCTATGGCTACACCTTC. This chain connects TRBV10-3 to TRBJ1-2; no firm D call. CDR3 length: 11 amino acids. The V gene lost 3 bases and the J gene lost 4 bases, with 3 bases spanning the gap. The germline V gene has CDR1 ENHRY and CDR2 SYGVKD.

The CDR3 here is CASSGGQGARYEQYF. In nucleotides, the CDR3 is TGCGCCAGCAGCGGCGGGCAGGGGGCGCGGTACGAGCAGTACTTC. The rearrangement links TRBV5-1 to TRBJ2-7, with 8 bases lining up with TRBD1. The V and J ends lost 4 bases and 4 bases, in that order; junction bases with no gene match: 10. CDR3 size: 15 residues. Germline CDR1 SGHRS, CDR2 YFSETQ.

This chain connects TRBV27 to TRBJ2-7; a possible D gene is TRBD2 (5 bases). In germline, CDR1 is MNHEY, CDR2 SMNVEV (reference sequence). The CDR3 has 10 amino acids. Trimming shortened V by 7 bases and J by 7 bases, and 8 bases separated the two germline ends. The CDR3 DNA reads TGTGCCAGCACCCCGGGGGAGCAGTACTTC. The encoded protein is CASTPGEQYF.

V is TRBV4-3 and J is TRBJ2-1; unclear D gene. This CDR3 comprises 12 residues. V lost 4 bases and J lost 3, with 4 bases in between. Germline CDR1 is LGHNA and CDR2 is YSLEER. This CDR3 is CASSLNYNEQFF. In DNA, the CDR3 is TGCGCCAGCAGCCTCAACTACAATGAGCAGTTCTTC.

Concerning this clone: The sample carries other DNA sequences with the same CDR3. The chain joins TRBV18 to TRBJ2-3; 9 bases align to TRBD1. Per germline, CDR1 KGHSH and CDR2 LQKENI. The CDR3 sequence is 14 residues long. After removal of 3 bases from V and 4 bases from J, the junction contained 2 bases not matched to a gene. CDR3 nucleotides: TGTGCCAGCTCACCGGGACAGGGAGCAGATACGCAGTATTTT. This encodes CASSPGQGADTQYF.

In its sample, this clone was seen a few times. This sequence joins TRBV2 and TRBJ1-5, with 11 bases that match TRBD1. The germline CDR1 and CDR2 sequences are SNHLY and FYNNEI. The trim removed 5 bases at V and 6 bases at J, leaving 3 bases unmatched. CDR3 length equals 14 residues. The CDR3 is CASSQGQGGQPQHF. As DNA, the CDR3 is TGTGCCAGCAGTCAGGGACAGGGGGGTCAGCCCCAGCATTTT.

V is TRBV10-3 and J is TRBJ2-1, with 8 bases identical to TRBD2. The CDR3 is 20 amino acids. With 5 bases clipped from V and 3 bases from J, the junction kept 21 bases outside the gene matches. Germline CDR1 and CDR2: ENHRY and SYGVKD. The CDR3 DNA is TGTGCCATCAGTTCTCCTGGTGGTGCGGGAGGCCGGTTAGGCTACAATGAGCAGTTCTTC. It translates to CAISSPGGAGGRLGYNEQFF.

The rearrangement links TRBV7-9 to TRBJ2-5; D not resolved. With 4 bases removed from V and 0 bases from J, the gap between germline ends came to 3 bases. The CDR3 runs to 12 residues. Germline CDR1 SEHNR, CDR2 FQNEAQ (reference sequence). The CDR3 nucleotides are TGTGCCAGCAGCTGGTACCAAGAGACCCAGTACTTC. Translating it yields CASSWYQETQYF. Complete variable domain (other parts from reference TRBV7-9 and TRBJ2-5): DTGVSQNPRHKITKRGQNVTFRCDPISEHNRLYWYRQTLGQGPEFLTYFQNEAQLEKSRLLSDRFSAERPKGSFSTLEIQRTEQGDSAMYLCASSWYQETQYFGPGTRLLVL.

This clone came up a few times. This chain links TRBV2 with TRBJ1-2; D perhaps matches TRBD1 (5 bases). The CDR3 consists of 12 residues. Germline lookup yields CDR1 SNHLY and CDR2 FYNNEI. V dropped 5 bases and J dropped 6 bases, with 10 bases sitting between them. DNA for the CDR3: TGTGCCAGCAGTCTACAGGCTCATGGCTACACCTTC. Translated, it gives CASSLQAHGYTF.

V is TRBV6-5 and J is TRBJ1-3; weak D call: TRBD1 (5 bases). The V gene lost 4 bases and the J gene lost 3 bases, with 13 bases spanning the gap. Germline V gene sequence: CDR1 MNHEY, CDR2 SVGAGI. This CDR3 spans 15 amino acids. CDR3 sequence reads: CASSSQGVYGNTIYF. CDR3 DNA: TGTGCCAGCAGTTCCCAGGGTGTGTATGGAAACACCATATATTTT.

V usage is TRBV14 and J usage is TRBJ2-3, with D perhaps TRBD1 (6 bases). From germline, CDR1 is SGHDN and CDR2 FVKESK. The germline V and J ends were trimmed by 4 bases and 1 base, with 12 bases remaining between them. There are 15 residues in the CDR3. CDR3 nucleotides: TGTGCCAGCAGCCCTAGATGGGGGCGCACAGATACGCAGTATTTT. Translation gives CASSPRWGRTDTQYF.

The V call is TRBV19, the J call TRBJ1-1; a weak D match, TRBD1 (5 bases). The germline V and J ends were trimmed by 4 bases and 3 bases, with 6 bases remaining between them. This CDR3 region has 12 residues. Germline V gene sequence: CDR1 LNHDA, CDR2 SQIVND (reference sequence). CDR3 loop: CASSKGYTEAFF. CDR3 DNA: TGTGCCAGTAGTAAGGGGTACACTGAAGCTTTCTTT.

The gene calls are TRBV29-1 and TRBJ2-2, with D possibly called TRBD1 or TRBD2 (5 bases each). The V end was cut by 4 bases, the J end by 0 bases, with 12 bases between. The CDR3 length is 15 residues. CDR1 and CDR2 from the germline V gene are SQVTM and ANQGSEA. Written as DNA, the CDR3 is TGCAGCGTTGGGAAGGGGACGTCGAACACCGGGGAGCTGTTTTTT. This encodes CSVGKGTSNTGELFF.

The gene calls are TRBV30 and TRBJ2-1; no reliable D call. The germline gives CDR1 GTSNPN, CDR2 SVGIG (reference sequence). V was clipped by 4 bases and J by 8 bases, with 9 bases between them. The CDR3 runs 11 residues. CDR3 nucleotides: TGTGCCTGGACCGTTTTCCATGAGCAGTTCTTC. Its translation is CAWTVFHEQFF.

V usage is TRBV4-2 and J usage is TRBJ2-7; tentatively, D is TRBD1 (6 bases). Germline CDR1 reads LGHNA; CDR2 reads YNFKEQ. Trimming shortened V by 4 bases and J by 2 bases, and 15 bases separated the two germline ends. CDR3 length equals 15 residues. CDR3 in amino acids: CASSLQDRGAYEQYF. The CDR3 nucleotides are TGTGCCAGCAGCCTGCAGGACAGAGGTGCCTACGAGCAGTACTTC.